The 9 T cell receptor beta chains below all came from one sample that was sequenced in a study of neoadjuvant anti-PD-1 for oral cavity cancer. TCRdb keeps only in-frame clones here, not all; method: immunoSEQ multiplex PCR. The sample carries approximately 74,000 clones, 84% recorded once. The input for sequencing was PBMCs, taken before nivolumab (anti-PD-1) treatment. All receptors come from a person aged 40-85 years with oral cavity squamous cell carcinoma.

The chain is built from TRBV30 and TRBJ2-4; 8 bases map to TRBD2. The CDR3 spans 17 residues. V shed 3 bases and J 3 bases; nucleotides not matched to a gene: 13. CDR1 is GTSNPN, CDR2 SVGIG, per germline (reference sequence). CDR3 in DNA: TGTGCCTGGAGGAGGGCCCGTAGCGGGAAGGGCAAAAACATTCAGTACTTC. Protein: CAWRRARSGKGKNIQYF.

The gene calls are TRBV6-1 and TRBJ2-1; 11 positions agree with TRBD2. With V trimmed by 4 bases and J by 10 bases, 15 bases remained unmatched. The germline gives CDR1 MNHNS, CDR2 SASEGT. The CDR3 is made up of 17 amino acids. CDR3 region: CASSAPRGLAGGVEQFF. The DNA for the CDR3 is TGTGCCAGCAGTGCCCCCCGAGGGCTAGCGGGAGGAGTGGAGCAGTTCTTC.

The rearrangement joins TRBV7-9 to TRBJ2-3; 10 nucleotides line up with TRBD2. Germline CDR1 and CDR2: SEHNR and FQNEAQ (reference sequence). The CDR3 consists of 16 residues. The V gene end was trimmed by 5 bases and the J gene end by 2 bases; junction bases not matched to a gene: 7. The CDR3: CASSPGTSVHTDTQYF. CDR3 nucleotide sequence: TGTGCCAGCAGCCCTGGGACTAGCGTACACACAGATACGCAGTATTTT.

This CDR3 is CASRIGKRDTYEQYF. The CDR3 DNA reads TGTGCCAGCAGAATAGGGAAGCGGGATACCTACGAGCAGTACTTC. This sequence joins TRBV6-5 and TRBJ2-7; 7 bases are a match to TRBD2. Trimming cost V 6 bases and J 2 bases; bases outside gene matches: 10. This CDR3 is 15 amino acids long. Germline values: CDR1 MNHEY, CDR2 SVGAGI.

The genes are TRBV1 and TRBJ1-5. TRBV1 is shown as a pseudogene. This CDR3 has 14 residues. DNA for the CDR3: TGCACCAGCAGCCAAGTAATGGGGAGACAGCCCCAGCATTTT. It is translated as CTSSQVMGRQPQHF.

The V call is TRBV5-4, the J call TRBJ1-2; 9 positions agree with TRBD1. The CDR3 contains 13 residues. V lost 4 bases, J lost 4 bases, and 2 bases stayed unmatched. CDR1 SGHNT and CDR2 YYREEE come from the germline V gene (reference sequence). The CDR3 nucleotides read TGTGCCAGCAGCGAGGGACAGGGCTATGGCTACACCTTC. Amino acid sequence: CASSEGQGYGYTF.

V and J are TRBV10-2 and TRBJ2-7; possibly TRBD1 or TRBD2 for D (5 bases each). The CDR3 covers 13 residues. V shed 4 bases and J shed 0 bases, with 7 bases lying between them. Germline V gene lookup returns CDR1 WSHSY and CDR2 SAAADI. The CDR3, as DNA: TGCGCCAGCAGTGTTGGGGGCTCCTACGAGCAGTACTTC. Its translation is CASSVGGSYEQYF.

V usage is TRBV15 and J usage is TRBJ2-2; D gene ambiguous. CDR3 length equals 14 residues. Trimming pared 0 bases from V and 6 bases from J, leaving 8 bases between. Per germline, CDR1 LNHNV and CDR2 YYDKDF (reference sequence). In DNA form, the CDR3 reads TGTGCCACCAGCAGAGATCCGGGCGCCGGGGAGCTGTTTTTT. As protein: CATSRDPGAGELFF. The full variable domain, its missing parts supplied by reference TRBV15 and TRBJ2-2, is DAMVIQNPRYQVTQFGKPVTLSCSQTLNHNVMYWYQQKSSQAPKLLFHYYDKDFNNEADTPDNFQSRRPNTSFCFLDIRSPGLGDTAMYLCATSRDPGAGELFFGEGSRLTVL.

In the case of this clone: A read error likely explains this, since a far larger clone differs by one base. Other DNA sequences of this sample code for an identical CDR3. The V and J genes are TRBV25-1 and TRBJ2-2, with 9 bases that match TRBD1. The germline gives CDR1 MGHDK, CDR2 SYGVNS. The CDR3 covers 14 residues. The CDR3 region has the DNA TGTGCCAGCAGTGGGACAGGGGACACCGGGGAGCTATTTTTT. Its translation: CASSGTGDTGELFF.